Below are 10 T cell receptor beta chains sequenced from a single sample in a study of CXCR3-negative and CXCR3-positive naive CD8 T cells. TRB cDNA was prepared as libraries by UMI-labeled 5' RACE. TCRdb reprocessed the 5' RACE reads and stores each CDR3 protein as one record, lacking DNA. This listing includes tens of thousands of distinct CDR3 sequences. Material for sequencing was memory CD8+ T cells from blood. These receptors all stem from a human donor in good health. Some clones in this sample may be carry-over from other donors' samples.

This sequence joins TRBV12-3 or TRBV12-4 and TRBJ1-1. The CDR3 covers 12 residues. CDR3 residues: CASSLDGTEAFF.

The chain carries TRBV20-1 and TRBJ2-7; TCRdb's assignment of TRBD1 cannot be checked, as there is no DNA. The CDR3 extends over 13 amino acids. CDR1 and CDR2 from the germline V gene are DFQATT and SNEGSKA (reference sequence). The chain's CDR3 is CSAKAGTAYEQYF.

The CDR3 loop reads CSVEEDRGRTDTQYF. The V call is TRBV29-1, the J call TRBJ2-3; TCRdb's D gene call, TRBD1, goes unchecked for lack of DNA. The V gene's germline CDR1 is SQVTM and CDR2 ANQGSEA. CDR3 size: 15 residues.

The chain is built from TRBV29-1 and TRBJ2-1; TCRdb's assignment of TRBD2 cannot be checked, as there is no DNA. This CDR3 has 18 residues. Germline V gives CDR1 SQVTM, CDR2 ANQGSEA. The CDR3 is CSVPAVAERPLGYNEQFF.

V and J are TRBV20-1 and TRBJ2-1; TCRdb calls TRBD2, which cannot be checked without DNA. Germline CDR1 reads DFQATT; CDR2 reads SNEGSKA (reference sequence). This CDR3 spans 14 amino acids. The CDR3 is CSARDRVGSNEQFF.

This chain uses TRBV20-1 with TRBJ2-7. The V gene's germline CDR1 is DFQATT and CDR2 SNEGSKA (reference sequence). There are 13 residues in the CDR3. CDR3 amino acids: CSARGGSFYEQYF.

This clonotype is labeled large based on frequency. This chain links TRBV11-2 with TRBJ2-5; TCRdb's D call of TRBD1 is untestable without DNA. Looked up from germline, CDR1 is SGHAT and CDR2 is FQNNGV. The CDR3 totals 18 residues. The CDR3 here is CASSLGRERGPYQETQYF.

V usage is TRBV28 and J usage is TRBJ2-3; TCRdb's assignment of TRBD1 cannot be checked, as there is no DNA. CDR1 is MDHEN, CDR2 SYDVKM, per germline. This CDR3 is 14 amino acids long. CDR3 residues: CASSSGETTDTQYF.

The chain recombines TRBV6-2 or TRBV6-3 with TRBJ1-5. Germline CDR1 reads MNHEY; CDR2 reads SVGEGT. The CDR3 spans 13 residues. CDR3 in amino acids: CASSPTSNQPQHF.

The chain employs TRBV29-1 and TRBJ2-1; TCRdb calls TRBD1, which cannot be checked without DNA. The CDR3 spans 16 residues. Germline V gene data show CDR1 as SQVTM and CDR2 as ANQGSEA. The CDR3 protein is CSVKDASGASYNEQFF.